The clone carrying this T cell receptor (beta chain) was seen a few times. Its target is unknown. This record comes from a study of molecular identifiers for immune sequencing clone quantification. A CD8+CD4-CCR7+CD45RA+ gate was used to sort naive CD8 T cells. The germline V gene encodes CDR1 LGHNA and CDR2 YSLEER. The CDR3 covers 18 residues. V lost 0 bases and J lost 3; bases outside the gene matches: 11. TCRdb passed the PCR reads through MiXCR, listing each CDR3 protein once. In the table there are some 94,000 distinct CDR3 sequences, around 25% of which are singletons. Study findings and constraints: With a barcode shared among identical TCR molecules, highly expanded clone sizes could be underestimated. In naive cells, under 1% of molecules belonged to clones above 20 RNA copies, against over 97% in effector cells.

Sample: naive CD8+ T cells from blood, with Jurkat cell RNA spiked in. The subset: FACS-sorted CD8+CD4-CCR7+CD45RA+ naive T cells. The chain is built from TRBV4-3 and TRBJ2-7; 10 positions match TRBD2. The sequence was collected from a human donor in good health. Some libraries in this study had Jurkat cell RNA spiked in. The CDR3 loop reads CASSQEQFRLAGDYEQYF. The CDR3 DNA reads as TGCGCCAGCAGCCAAGAACAATTTCGGCTAGCGGGGGACTACGAGCAGTACTTC.